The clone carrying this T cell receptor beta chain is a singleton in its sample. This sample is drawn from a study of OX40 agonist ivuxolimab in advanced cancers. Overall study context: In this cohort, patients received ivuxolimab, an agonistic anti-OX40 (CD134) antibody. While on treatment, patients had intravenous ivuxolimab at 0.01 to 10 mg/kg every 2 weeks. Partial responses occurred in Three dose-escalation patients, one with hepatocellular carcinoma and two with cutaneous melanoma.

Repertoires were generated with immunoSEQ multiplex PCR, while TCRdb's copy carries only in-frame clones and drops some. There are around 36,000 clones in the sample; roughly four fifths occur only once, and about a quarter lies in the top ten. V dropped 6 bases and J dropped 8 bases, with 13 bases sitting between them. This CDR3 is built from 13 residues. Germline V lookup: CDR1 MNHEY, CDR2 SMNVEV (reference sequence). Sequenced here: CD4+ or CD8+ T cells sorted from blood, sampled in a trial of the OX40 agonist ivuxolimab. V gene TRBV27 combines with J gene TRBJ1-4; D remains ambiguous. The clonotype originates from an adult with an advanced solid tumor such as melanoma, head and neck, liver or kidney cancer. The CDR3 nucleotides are TGTGCCAGCAGCCTCCTCGGGAAAGAAAAACTGTTTTTT. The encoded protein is CASSLLGKEKLFF.